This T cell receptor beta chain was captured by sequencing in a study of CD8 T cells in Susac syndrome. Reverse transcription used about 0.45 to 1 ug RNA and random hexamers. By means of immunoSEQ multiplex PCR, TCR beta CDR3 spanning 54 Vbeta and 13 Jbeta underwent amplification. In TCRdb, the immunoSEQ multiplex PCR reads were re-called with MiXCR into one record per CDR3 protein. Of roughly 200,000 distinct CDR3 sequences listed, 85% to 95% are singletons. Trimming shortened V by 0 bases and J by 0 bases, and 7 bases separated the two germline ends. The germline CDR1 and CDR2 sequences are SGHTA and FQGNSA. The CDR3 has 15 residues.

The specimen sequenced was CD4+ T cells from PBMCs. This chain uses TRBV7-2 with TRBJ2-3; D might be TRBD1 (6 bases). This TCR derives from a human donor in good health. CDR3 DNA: TGTGCCAGCAGCTTAGCACAGGGTAGCACAGATACGCAGTATTTT. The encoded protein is CASSLAQGSTDTQYF.